Shown below are 30 T cell receptor beta chains from a single sample sequenced in a study of T-cell memory formation after mild COVID-19. Each CDR3 protein gets one entry after TCRdb re-called the 5' RACE reads with MiXCR. In the table there are about 120,000 distinct CDR3 sequences, approximately 22% of which are singletons. The sample taken for sequencing was PBMCs or a T cell subset sorted from them (not recorded which). The receptors were sampled from a man aged 18 to 35 who had mild COVID-19 (a few samples of this study predate the infection). Cell type and time point are not known.

The chain recombines TRBV6-6 with TRBJ2-1; 8 nucleotides align to TRBD2. The CDR3 extends over 15 amino acids. Germline V gives CDR1 MNHNY, CDR2 SVGAGI (reference sequence). Trimming took 2 bases from V and 6 from J; bases not matched to a gene: 6. This CDR3 is CASSYLAGGSNEQFF. As DNA, the CDR3 is TGTGCCAGCAGTTACCTGGCGGGGGGTTCCAATGAGCAGTTCTTC.

Many counts were recorded for this clonotype. This rearrangement joins TRBV4-1 to TRBJ1-1, with D unclear. CDR3 length: 15 amino acids. V lost 1 base, J lost 1 base, and 10 bases lay in between. Germline CDR1 reads MGHRA; CDR2 reads YSYEKL. CDR3 sequence (DNA): TGCGCCAGCAGCCAAGGGCGACATACGAACACTGAAGCTTTCTTT. Residues: CASSQGRHTNTEAFF.

The chain carries TRBV5-1 and TRBJ1-2; no definite D call. Trimming removed 5 bases from V and 3 bases from J, with 11 bases in between. Germline lookup yields CDR1 SGHRS and CDR2 YFSETQ. This CDR3 has 13 residues. The CDR3 loop reads CASSSRDHYGYTF. The CDR3 nucleotides are TGCGCCAGCAGTTCTCGAGACCACTATGGCTACACCTTC.

This clonotype came up a few times. V is TRBV7-6 and J is TRBJ1-1, with D tentatively TRBD1 (6 bases). Between the trimmed V and J ends, which lost 6 bases and 5 bases, there was a span of 16 bases. In germline, CDR1 is SGHVS, CDR2 FNYEAQ. The CDR3 consists of 14 residues. The CDR3 DNA is TGTGCCAGCAGTCCGGCCAGGGGTAGGACTGAAGCTTTCTTT. It codes for CASSPARGRTEAFF.

The V gene is TRBV12-3 or TRBV12-4, the J gene TRBJ1-2, with D hard to call. The CDR3 extends over 15 amino acids. V lost 5 bases and J lost 5, with 18 bases in between. For the CDR3, the DNA is TGTGCCAGCAGTCCCAATGCTGGGGTTGAGTATGGCTACACCTTC. The encoded protein is CASSPNAGVEYGYTF.

The chain recombines TRBV6-6 with TRBJ2-3, with 10 bases that match TRBD1. Per germline, CDR1 MNHNY and CDR2 SVGAGI (reference sequence). There are 16 residues in the CDR3. The V and J ends lost 6 bases and 0 bases, in that order; junction bases with no gene match: 6. CDR3 region: CASSRQGAGSTDTQYF. The CDR3 bases are TGTGCCAGCAGCCGACAGGGGGCAGGGAGCACAGATACGCAGTATTTT.

The rearrangement links TRBV15 to TRBJ2-3; 12 positions match TRBD1. The germline V gene encodes CDR1 LNHNV and CDR2 YYDKDF (reference sequence). J gave up 8 bases and V 1 base, and 4 bases lay outside the gene matches. This CDR3 is built from 15 residues. This chain's CDR3 is CATSRAGTGGSTQYF. CDR3 DNA: TGTGCCACCAGCAGAGCCGGGACAGGGGGCTCTACGCAGTATTTT.

The chain is built from TRBV6-2 or TRBV6-3 and TRBJ2-3; 11 bases map to TRBD2. The J segment lost 2 bases and the V segment lost 6 bases, leaving 13 bases of the junction unmatched. The CDR3 loop spans 18 amino acids. CDR1 and CDR2 (germline): MNHEY, SVGEGT. The CDR3 spells CASRGPSGGPYYTDTQYF. The CDR3, as DNA: TGTGCCAGCAGAGGACCTAGCGGGGGGCCTTACTACACAGATACGCAGTATTTT.

This clonotype has a count of ten or more. The chain carries TRBV15 and TRBJ1-2; D not certain. CDR3 length equals 14 residues. CDR1 LNHNV and CDR2 YYDKDF come from the germline V gene (reference sequence). The germline V and J ends were trimmed by 2 bases and 4 bases, with 11 bases remaining between them. In nucleotides, the CDR3 is TGTGCCACCAGCAGAACCACCCCAGGCTATGGCTACACCTTC. As protein: CATSRTTPGYGYTF.

This clonotype was seen many times. This chain links TRBV6-6 with TRBJ2-4; D unresolved. V was shortened by 3 bases and J by 6 bases, with 9 bases between the two germline ends. The CDR3 sequence is 13 residues long. CDR1 MNHNY and CDR2 SVGAGI come from the germline V gene (reference sequence). Here the CDR3 DNA reads TGTGCCAGCAGTTATGGCATTTTAAACATTCAGTACTTC. Translating it yields CASSYGILNIQYF.

This chain uses TRBV6-5 with TRBJ2-3; TRBD2 might be the D (6 bases). Germline values: CDR1 MNHEY, CDR2 SVGAGI. V gave up 2 bases and J gave up 6 bases, with 15 bases separating them. There are 15 residues in the CDR3. DNA for the CDR3: TGTGCCAGCAGTTACCCCGGGACCGCGGGGGATACGCAGTATTTT. Protein: CASSYPGTAGDTQYF.

V is TRBV2 and J is TRBJ2-7, with TRBD1 identical over 9 bases. V was clipped by 6 bases and J by 3 bases; unmatched bases: 6. CDR3 length equals 14 residues. Germline CDR1 and CDR2: SNHLY and FYNNEI. CDR3 in DNA: TGTGCCAGCAGGGGGGACAGGGACGGCTACGAGCAGTACGTC. Protein sequence: CASRGDRDGYEQYV.

The genes are TRBV12-3 or TRBV12-4 and TRBJ2-3, with TRBD1 matching 7 bases. V lost 7 bases, J lost 4 bases, and 14 bases stayed unmatched. The CDR3 has 16 amino acids. The CDR3 reads CASIHSTGTASDTQYF. CDR3 sequence (DNA): TGTGCCAGCATTCATTCGACCGGGACAGCCTCAGATACGCAGTATTTT.

The V and J genes are TRBV20-1 and TRBJ1-6; 8 bases align to TRBD1. V dropped 1 base and J dropped 4; count of bases not matched to a gene: 6. This CDR3 has 16 residues. Germline CDR1 DFQATT, CDR2 SNEGSKA (reference sequence). The CDR3 protein is CSARARTGQYNSPLHF. The CDR3 DNA reads as TGCAGTGCTAGAGCGAGGACAGGGCAATATAATTCACCCCTCCACTTT.

The chain uses TRBV14 and TRBJ1-2, with no clear D. The CDR3 covers 14 residues. The germline V gene has CDR1 SGHDN and CDR2 FVKESK. Deletions cut 1 base from V and 4 bases from J, with 10 bases between. In DNA, the CDR3 is TGTGCCAGCAGCCAAGCCCCACGGTCCTATGGCTACACCTTC. Encoded protein: CASSQAPRSYGYTF. Looking up the rest from reference TRBV14 and TRBJ1-2 gives the full variable domain: EAGVTQFPSHSVIEKGQTVTLRCDPISGHDNLYWYRRVMGKEIKFLLHFVKESKQDESGMPNNRFLAERTGGTYSTLKVQPAELEDSGVYFCASSQAPRSYGYTFGSGTRLTVV.

This clonotype is medium-sized within its sample. The chain recombines TRBV4-2 with TRBJ2-3; 7 bases fit TRBD2. The CDR3 consists of 15 residues. V lost 0 bases, J lost 1 base, and 1 base stayed unmatched. Germline V CDR1 and CDR2: LGHNA, YNFKEQ. The CDR3 reads CASSQDRGGTDTQYF. CDR3 nucleotide sequence: TGTGCCAGCAGCCAAGATCGGGGGGGCACAGATACGCAGTATTTT.

V gene TRBV2 combines with J gene TRBJ2-1; possible D gene TRBD1, 5 bases. The CDR3 is 14 residues long. Deletions cut 3 bases from V and 3 bases from J, with 9 bases between. Germline CDR1 SNHLY, CDR2 FYNNEI. CDR3 amino acids: CASSEGQIYNEQFF. Written as DNA, the CDR3 is TGTGCCAGCAGTGAGGGGCAGATCTACAATGAGCAGTTCTTC.

The V and J genes are TRBV6-4 and TRBJ2-1, with 7 bases identical to TRBD1. CDR3 length equals 15 residues. CDR1 MRHNA and CDR2 SNTAGT come from the germline V gene. With V trimmed by 5 bases and J by 6 bases, 10 bases remained unmatched. The CDR3 nucleotides are TGTGCCAGCAGTCGCGTTCAGGGGGAAGTCAATGAGCAGTTCTTC. Translation gives CASSRVQGEVNEQFF.

This chain uses TRBV4-3 with TRBJ2-7; D unresolved. Trimming cost V 8 bases and J 7 bases, with 9 bases left between them. Per germline, CDR1 LGHNA and CDR2 YSLEER. The CDR3 length is 10 residues. In DNA, the CDR3 is TGCGCCAGCGGAGTGGGGGAGCAGTACGTC. Its protein product is CASGVGEQYV.

This clonotype came up a few times. This chain links TRBV12-3 or TRBV12-4 with TRBJ1-1; no firm D call. V dropped 5 bases and J dropped 6 bases, with 13 bases sitting between them. CDR3 size: 13 residues. This CDR3 is CASSPTAGPEAFF. CDR3 DNA sequence: TGTGCCAGCAGTCCAACGGCCGGGCCTGAAGCTTTCTTT.

The rearrangement links TRBV7-9 to TRBJ2-1; D gene ambiguous. The germline V and J ends were trimmed by 5 bases and 6 bases, with 5 bases remaining between them. The CDR3 has 11 amino acids. Germline assignment: CDR1 SEHNR and CDR2 FQNEAQ (reference sequence). In DNA form, the CDR3 reads TGTGCCAGCAGCCTAACCAATGAGCAGTTCTTC. Residues: CASSLTNEQFF.

This clonotype was counted a few times. The chain has TRBV4-3 and TRBJ2-2, with 9 positions matching TRBD1. The trim removed 4 bases at V and 3 bases at J, leaving 12 bases unmatched. The CDR3 contains 18 residues. Germline values: CDR1 LGHNA, CDR2 YSLEER. As DNA, the CDR3 is TGCGCCAGCAGCCTTCAAACAGGGGGCTTTTCGTACACCGGGGAGCTGTTTTTT. The encoded protein is CASSLQTGGFSYTGELFF.

The chain recombines TRBV19 with TRBJ1-1; tentatively, D is TRBD1 (6 bases). Trimming stripped 6 bases from V and 7 bases from J, with 15 bases between. This CDR3 has 13 residues. Germline-derived CDR1 and CDR2 are LNHDA and SQIVND (reference sequence). The CDR3: CASRGGGGREAFF. Written as DNA, the CDR3 is TGTGCCAGTAGAGGAGGGGGAGGGCGTGAAGCTTTCTTT.

This clonotype turned up a few times. This rearrangement joins TRBV12-3 or TRBV12-4 to TRBJ2-4; either TRBD1 or TRBD2 may supply D (5 bases each). Trimming removed 0 bases at V and 0 bases at J, with 6 bases between. The CDR3 runs 15 residues. CDR3 nucleotides: TGTGCCAGCAGTTTAGCGGGGGTAGCCAAAAACATTCAGTACTTC. It translates to CASSLAGVAKNIQYF.

This clonotype has a count of ten or more. The CDR3 DNA sequence: TGTGCCAGCAGCCCCCCTGGAGTGGGACATAATTCACCCCTCCACTTT. This sequence encodes CASSPPGVGHNSPLHF. This rearrangement joins TRBV7-9 to TRBJ1-6; TRBD1 might be the D (5 bases). The CDR3 is 16 amino acids. Trimming cost V 5 bases and J 5 bases, with 16 bases left between them. From germline, CDR1 is SEHNR and CDR2 FQNEAQ (reference sequence).

In its sample, this clonotype was seen a few times. The chain combines TRBV12-3 or TRBV12-4 with TRBJ2-2; tentative D call: TRBD2 (6 bases). The V and J ends lost 3 bases and 4 bases respectively, with 12 bases between them. CDR3 length: 15 residues. In DNA form, the CDR3 reads TGTGCCAGCAGTTTTTCGGGGGTTCCCACCGGGGAGCTGTTTTTT. Residues: CASSFSGVPTGELFF.

The J gene is TRBJ1-2, the V gene TRBV20-1, with a weak D call TRBD1 (5 bases). CDR3 length equals 10 residues. V was trimmed by 3 bases and J by 7 bases, leaving 6 bases between them. CDR1 and CDR2 from the germline V gene are DFQATT and SNEGSKA (reference sequence). The CDR3 DNA reads as TGCAGTGCTAGTAGGGGTGGCTACACCTTC. Protein: CSASRGGYTF.

The CDR3 reads CASSLRRAGEQYV. The CDR3 region has the DNA TGTGCCAGCAGCTTGAGAAGGGCTGGTGAGCAGTACGTC. This chain joins TRBV5-5 and TRBJ2-7; D is uncertain. The CDR3 contains 13 residues. The germline CDR1 and CDR2 sequences are SGHKS and YYEKEE (reference sequence). V dropped 1 base and J dropped 7 bases, with 12 bases sitting between them.

The chain uses TRBV20-1 and TRBJ2-7; no definite D call. Germline V gene lookup returns CDR1 DFQATT and CDR2 SNEGSKA (reference sequence). Trimming took 4 bases from V and 0 from J, leaving 10 bases between them. The length of the CDR3 is 13 residues. The CDR3 sequence: CSAKDLSSYEQYF. The CDR3 region has the DNA TGCAGTGCTAAGGATTTGAGCTCCTACGAGCAGTACTTC.

J is TRBJ2-3 and V is TRBV6-2 or TRBV6-3; no clear D gene. This CDR3 has 14 residues. V was clipped by 6 bases and J by 2 bases, with 12 bases between them. Germline V gene data show CDR1 as MNHEY and CDR2 as SVGEGT. The CDR3 region is CASSQRLNTDTQYF. As DNA, the CDR3 is TGTGCCAGCAGCCAAAGACTCAACACAGATACGCAGTATTTT.